This TCR beta chain was retrieved from a study of cytomegalovirus exposure and HLA in healthy donors. Points from the study as a whole: In vitro data verified a few CMV-associated chains as specific for CMV antigens.

The CDR3 is made up of 16 amino acids. Germline CDR1 is KGHSH and CDR2 is LQKENI. Between the trimmed V and J ends, which lost 6 bases and 6 bases, there was a span of 23 bases. This clone was picked up one time. What it binds is unknown. Using immunoSEQ multiplex PCR, the repertoire was profiled, and TCRdb retains in-frame clones only, with some absent. In the table there are around 70,000 clones, less than 95% of which are singletons. This clonotype was sampled from a woman younger than 35 in good health and CMV-seronegative. This chain links TRBV18 with TRBJ1-2; tentatively, D is TRBD1 (5 bases). Sequenced sample: PBMCs. This CDR3 is CASSIPPGRVIDGYTF. CDR3 coding DNA: TGTGCCAGCTCCATCCCCCCGGGCAGGGTAATCGATGGCTACACCTTC.